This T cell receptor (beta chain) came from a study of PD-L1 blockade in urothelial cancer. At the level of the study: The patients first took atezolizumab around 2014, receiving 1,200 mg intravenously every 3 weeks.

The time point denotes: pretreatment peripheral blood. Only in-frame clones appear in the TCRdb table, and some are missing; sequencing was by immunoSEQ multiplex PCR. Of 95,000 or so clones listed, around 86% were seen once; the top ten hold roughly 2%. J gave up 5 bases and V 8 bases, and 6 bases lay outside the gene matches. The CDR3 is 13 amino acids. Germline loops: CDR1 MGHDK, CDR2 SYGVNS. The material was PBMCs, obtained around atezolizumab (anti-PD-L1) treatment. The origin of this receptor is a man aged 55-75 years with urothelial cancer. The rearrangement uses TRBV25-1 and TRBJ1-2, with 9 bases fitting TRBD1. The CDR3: CASQQGAGYGYTF. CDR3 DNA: TGTGCCAGCCAACAGGGGGCGGGATATGGCTACACCTTC.